The 22 T cell receptor beta chains below all came from one sample that was sequenced in a study of vaccination effects on CD4 cells after COVID-19. At the end of 9 to 11 days of culture, CD4+ T cells were isolated. The antigens these receptors bind are not known. Clones were sequenced by immunoSEQ multiplex PCR, and TCRdb holds only the in-frame ones, with some missing. This sample yields tens of thousands of clones, of which under 80% are seen a single time; approximately 20% belongs to the top ten. The sequenced sample was CD4+ T cells from PBMCs cultured without peptide, obtained before COVID-19 vaccination. These receptors all come from a human donor who had a prior SARS-CoV-2 infection.

The rearrangement uses TRBV11-3 and TRBJ1-2; D is perhaps TRBD1 (5 bases). This CDR3 region has 17 residues. V dropped 1 base and J dropped 2 bases, with 17 bases sitting between them. Per the germline V gene, CDR1 is SGHNT and CDR2 is YENEEA. The CDR3 here is CASSLVRPGKWNYGYTF. As DNA, the CDR3 is TGTGCCAGCAGCTTAGTGAGGCCAGGGAAGTGGAACTATGGCTACACCTTC.

This clone occurred a few times. The rearrangement uses TRBV4-2 and TRBJ1-3, with 9 bases matching TRBD1. V trimming: 2 bases; J trimming: 2 bases; junction bases outside the gene matches: 4. Germline CDR1 is LGHNA and CDR2 is YNFKEQ. This CDR3 is 16 amino acids long. CDR3: CASSQIDRGAGNTIYF. The CDR3 bases are TGTGCCAGCAGCCAAATCGACAGGGGGGCTGGAAACACCATATATTTT.

V is TRBV3-1 (or the pseudogene TRBV3-2) and J is TRBJ1-1, with D possibly TRBD1 on 5 matching bases. Looked up from germline, CDR1 is LGHDT and CDR2 is YNNKEL (reference sequence). The CDR3 length is 18 residues. The V and J ends lost 0 bases and 5 bases respectively, with 22 bases between them. CDR3 bases: TGTGCCAGCAGCCAAGATCTGGTTTACGAGGGGCGAAGTACTGAAGCTTTCTTT. It specifies CASSQDLVYEGRSTEAFF.

This clone was picked up one time. The chain carries TRBV5-1 and TRBJ2-1, with a possible D match to TRBD2 (5 bases). With 5 bases removed from V and 5 bases from J, the gap between germline ends came to 17 bases. This CDR3 comprises 15 residues. Germline values: CDR1 SGHRS, CDR2 YFSETQ. DNA of the CDR3: TGCGCCAGCAGTGCATCGGGGTACGGCCACAATGAGCAGTTCTTC. Protein: CASSASGYGHNEQFF.

As regards this clone: Mismatch with germline at one junction end may stem from a read error. The gene calls are TRBV9 and TRBJ1-1; D remains ambiguous. Per the germline V gene, CDR1 is SGDLS and CDR2 is YYNGEE. The CDR3 is made up of 15 amino acids. CDR3 residues: CASSVEPGMNTEAFF. DNA of the CDR3: TGTGCCAGCAGCGTAGAACCGGGGATGAATACTGAAGCTTTCTTT.

The chain has TRBV6-4 and TRBJ1-2; D uncertain. V was shortened by 7 bases and J by 2 bases, with 8 bases between the two germline ends. This CDR3 is built from 12 residues. Germline V gene lookup returns CDR1 MRHNA and CDR2 SNTAGT. CDR3 residues: CASTMGNYGYTF. DNA of the CDR3: TGTGCCAGCACGATGGGGAACTATGGCTACACCTTC.

The genes are TRBV15 and TRBJ2-7; 10 bases match TRBD1. The germline V gene encodes CDR1 LNHNV and CDR2 YYDKDF (reference sequence). The V and J ends lost 5 bases and 4 bases, in that order; junction bases with no gene match: 8. The CDR3 length is 15 residues. DNA of the CDR3: TGTGCCACCAGCGAGACGACAGGGGGCTTATACGAGCAGTACTTC. Its protein product is CATSETTGGLYEQYF.

The genes are TRBV7-9 and TRBJ1-1; D not resolved. There are 14 residues in the CDR3. Germline V CDR1 and CDR2: SEHNR, FQNEAQ (reference sequence). Trimming left V 4 bases short and J 5 bases short, with 14 bases between. The CDR3 nucleotides read TGTGCCAGCAGCTCGTGGGGTTTGGGGACTGAAGCTTTCTTT. It encodes CASSSWGLGTEAFF.

The J gene is TRBJ1-5, the V gene TRBV7-8, with D maybe TRBD1 (6 bases). The V end lost 5 bases, the J end lost 3 bases, and 14 bases lay between the germline ends. The CDR3 spans 15 residues. The germline V gene has CDR1 SGHVS and CDR2 FQNEAQ. The CDR3 region has the DNA TGTGCCAGCAGCCGAGGCGACAGGTACAATCAGCCCCAGCATTTT. Translation gives CASSRGDRYNQPQHF.

This chain links TRBV11-1 with TRBJ1-2; a possible D gene is TRBD1 (5 bases). Trimming took off 7 bases at V and 4 bases at J, with 16 bases between the two ends. CDR1 is SGHAT, CDR2 FQDESV, per germline (reference sequence). CDR3 length equals 14 residues. The CDR3 coding sequence is TGTGCCAGCACCCGGGACCGATACTCCTATGGCTACACCTTC. It yields the protein CASTRDRYSYGYTF.

For the CDR3, the DNA is TGTGCCAGCAGCCGGCGGGGGCTGAACACCGGGGAGCTGTTTTTT. It specifies CASSRRGLNTGELFF. This chain uses TRBV5-5 with TRBJ2-2; a weak D match, TRBD2 (7 bases). The length of the CDR3 is 15 residues. V lost 4 bases and J lost 1, with 11 bases in between. Germline V lookup: CDR1 SGHKS, CDR2 YYEKEE (reference sequence).

This clone was found once. The rearrangement uses TRBV12-1 and TRBJ2-7; the table's D call of TRBD2 was not tested on the DNA. TRBV12-1 is an annotated pseudogene. This CDR3 is built from 16 residues. CDR3 in amino acids: CASSFASSGGSYEQYF. In DNA form, the CDR3 reads TGTGCCAGCAGCTTTGCATCTAGCGGGGGCTCCTACGAGCAGTACTTC.

The chain combines TRBV5-1 with TRBJ2-7; 8 nucleotides agree with TRBD1. This CDR3 comprises 14 residues. Germline-derived CDR1 and CDR2 are SGHRS and YFSETQ. V was clipped by 1 base and J by 4 bases; unmatched bases: 4. The CDR3 sequence is CASSLYQGAYEQYF. The CDR3 nucleotides read TGCGCCAGCAGCTTGTACCAGGGGGCATACGAGCAGTACTTC.

V gene TRBV15 combines with J gene TRBJ1-1; D unresolved. Germline V gives CDR1 LNHNV, CDR2 YYDKDF (reference sequence). V dropped 2 bases and J dropped 10 bases, with 14 bases sitting between them. The CDR3 spans 13 residues. The CDR3 is CATSRRGLRVAFF. CDR3 nucleotides: TGTGCCACCAGCAGACGAGGTCTACGGGTAGCTTTCTTT.

The sample holds a few counts of this clone. The chain joins TRBV10-3 to TRBJ2-3; unclear D gene. This CDR3 has 13 residues. Germline V gene sequence: CDR1 ENHRY, CDR2 SYGVKD. Trimming stripped 0 bases from V and 5 bases from J, with 6 bases between. The CDR3 sequence is CAISESFVDTQYF. The CDR3 nucleotides are TGTGCCATCAGTGAGTCATTTGTAGATACGCAGTATTTT.

V usage is TRBV18 and J usage is TRBJ1-1; D may be TRBD1 (6 bases). The length of the CDR3 is 13 residues. With 3 bases removed from V and 3 bases from J, the gap between germline ends came to 8 bases. CDR1 and CDR2 from the germline V gene are KGHSH and LQKENI. For the CDR3, the DNA is TGTGCCAGCTCACCCCAGGGGTACACTGAAGCTTTCTTT. It yields the protein CASSPQGYTEAFF.

V is TRBV7-9 and J is TRBJ1-1; 7 bases are a match to TRBD1. The CDR3 length is 14 residues. Germline CDR1 SEHNR, CDR2 FQNEAQ (reference sequence). Trimming removed 4 bases from V and 7 bases from J; junction bases left unmatched: 9. The DNA for the CDR3 is TGTGCCAGCAGCTCGGGACAGACCCCGGGTGAAGCTTTCTTT. This gives the protein CASSSGQTPGEAFF.

The gene calls are TRBV11-3 and TRBJ1-2; 8 bases align to TRBD1. Trimming removed 5 bases from V and 4 bases from J; junction bases left unmatched: 6. The CDR3 loop spans 14 amino acids. Germline V gene data show CDR1 as SGHNT and CDR2 as YENEEA. The CDR3 loop reads CASSEQGAGYGYTF. CDR3 nucleotides: TGTGCCAGCAGCGAGCAGGGGGCCGGCTATGGCTACACCTTC.

This chain uses TRBV2 with TRBJ2-1, with 7 bases that match TRBD1. CDR3 size: 16 residues. J lost 3 bases, V lost 4 bases, and 9 bases had no gene match. CDR1 and CDR2 (germline): SNHLY, FYNNEI. CDR3 in amino acids: CASSGHRGRDYNEQFF. For the CDR3, the DNA is TGTGCCAGCAGTGGCCACAGGGGTAGAGACTACAATGAGCAGTTCTTC.

The genes are TRBV9 and TRBJ2-1, with TRBD1 matching 10 bases. This CDR3 has 16 residues. The V gene end was trimmed by 5 bases and the J gene end by 6 bases; junction bases not matched to a gene: 11. CDR1 is SGDLS and CDR2 is YYNGEE in the germline V gene. CDR3 nucleotide sequence: TGTGCCAGCAGTCTTACTGGGACAGGGGTCCGCAATGAGCAGTTCTTC. It translates to CASSLTGTGVRNEQFF.

V usage is TRBV5-4 and J usage is TRBJ2-7; 10 bases match TRBD1. In germline, CDR1 is SGHNT, CDR2 YYREEE (reference sequence). J lost 2 bases, V lost 3 bases, and 2 bases had no gene match. The CDR3 spans 14 residues. CDR3: CASSSGTGAYEQYF. For the CDR3, the DNA is TGTGCCAGCAGCTCCGGGACAGGGGCCTACGAGCAGTACTTC.

This sequence joins TRBV6-5 and TRBJ2-7; 8 bases line up with TRBD1. The CDR3 length is 15 residues. Trimming at V came to 6 bases and at J to 6 bases, leaving 13 bases not matched to a gene. Germline V gene lookup returns CDR1 MNHEY and CDR2 SVGAGI. The CDR3 here is CASSSLGQGAAEQYF. As DNA, the CDR3 is TGTGCCAGCAGCAGTTTAGGTCAGGGGGCGGCCGAGCAGTACTTC.